This record covers a single TCR beta chain. The record originates from a study of blood T cell repertoires in COVID-19. Study-level information: Researchers got acute and convalescent COVID-19 samples from the United States, Italy and Spain. PBMCs, B-cell-depleted T cells, or T cells were the source of the cDNA or gDNA that made up the material.

In the authors' workflow: The assay estimated nucleated cells by amplifying reference gene primers. The assay was immunoSEQ multiplex PCR, and TCRdb's table has in-frame clones only and misses some. The D gene and trimming were derived from the DNA, and the V and J assignments and clone size from that table. The data contain 45,000 to 55,000 clones, about 82% of them singletons. Trimming removed 5 bases at V and 2 bases at J, with 14 bases between. In germline, CDR1 is MDHEN, CDR2 SYDVKM. The CDR3 runs to 15 residues. Sequencing was done on a sample of peripheral blood. The chain has TRBV28 and TRBJ2-3; possibly TRBD2 for D (5 bases). The source of this sequence is a woman over 75 with acute or convalescent COVID-19. The CDR3 sequence: CASSLRGDVTDTQYF. The CDR3 bases are TGTGCCAGCAGTCTCCGGGGAGACGTCACAGATACGCAGTATTTT. Combining the CDR3 with reference TRBV28 and TRBJ2-3 gives the whole variable domain DVKVTQSSRYLVKRTGEKVFLECVQDMDHENMFWYRQDPGLGLRLIYFSYDVKMKEKGDIPEGYSVSREKKERFSLILESASTNQTSMYLCASSLRGDVTDTQYFGPGTRLTVL.